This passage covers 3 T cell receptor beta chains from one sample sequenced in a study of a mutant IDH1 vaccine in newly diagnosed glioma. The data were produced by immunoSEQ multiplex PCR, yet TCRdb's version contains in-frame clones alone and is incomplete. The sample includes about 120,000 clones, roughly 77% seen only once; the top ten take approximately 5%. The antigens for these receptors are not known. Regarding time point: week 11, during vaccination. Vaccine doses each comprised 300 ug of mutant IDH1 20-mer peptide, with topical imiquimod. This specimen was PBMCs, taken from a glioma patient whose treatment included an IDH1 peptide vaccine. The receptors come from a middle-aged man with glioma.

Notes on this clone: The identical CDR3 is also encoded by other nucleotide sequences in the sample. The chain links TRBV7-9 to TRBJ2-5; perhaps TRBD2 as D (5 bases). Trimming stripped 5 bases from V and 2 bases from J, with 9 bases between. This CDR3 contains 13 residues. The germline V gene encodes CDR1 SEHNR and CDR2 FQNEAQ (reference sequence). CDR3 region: CASSPPGQETQYF. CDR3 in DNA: TGTGCCAGCAGCCCCCCGGGGCAAGAGACCCAGTACTTC.

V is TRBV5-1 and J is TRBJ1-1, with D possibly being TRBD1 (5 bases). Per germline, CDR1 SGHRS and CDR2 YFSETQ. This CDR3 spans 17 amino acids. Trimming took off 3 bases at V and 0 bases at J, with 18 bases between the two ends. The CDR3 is CASSSGPRAGMNTEAFF. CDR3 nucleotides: TGCGCCAGCAGCTCAGGCCCTAGGGCAGGGATGAACACTGAAGCTTTCTTT. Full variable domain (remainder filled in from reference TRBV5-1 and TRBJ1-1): KAGVTQTPRYLIKTRGQQVTLSCSPISGHRSVSWYQQTPGQGLQFLFEYFSETQRNKGNFPGRFSGRQFSNSRSEMNVSTLELGDSALYLCASSSGPRAGMNTEAFFGQGTRLTVV.

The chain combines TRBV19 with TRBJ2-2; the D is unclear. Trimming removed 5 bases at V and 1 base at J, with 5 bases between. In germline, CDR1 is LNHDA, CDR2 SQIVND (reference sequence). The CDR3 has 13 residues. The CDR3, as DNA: TGTGCCAGTAGTGTCAGGAACACCGGGGAGCTGTTTTTT. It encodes CASSVRNTGELFF.